This T cell receptor beta chain was recovered during a study of blood T cell repertoires in COVID-19. Overall study context: Acute and convalescent COVID-19 specimens originated in the United States, Italy and Spain. PBMCs, B-cell-depleted T cells, or T cells were the source of the cDNA or gDNA that made up the material.

Study processing details: Estimated nucleated cell counts came from reference gene primer amplification. Sequenced by immunoSEQ multiplex PCR; TCRdb stores in-frame clones only, minus some. V, J and clone size reflect that table, while D and trimming were determined from the DNA. The table shows over 60,000 clones, with approximately 80% occurring only once. This CDR3 is 14 amino acids long. V lost 0 bases and J 8 bases, leaving 11 bases between the germline ends. CDR1 and CDR2 from the germline V gene are SGHKS and YYEKEE (reference sequence). Sequences were obtained from peripheral blood. The sequence derives from a man aged 50 to 59 with COVID-19, enrolled during active disease. This sequence joins TRBV5-5 and TRBJ1-4; the D is unclear. For the CDR3, the DNA is TGTGCCAGCAGCTTGGAGAGGGTAACAGAAAAACTGTTTTTT. Translated, it gives CASSLERVTEKLFF.